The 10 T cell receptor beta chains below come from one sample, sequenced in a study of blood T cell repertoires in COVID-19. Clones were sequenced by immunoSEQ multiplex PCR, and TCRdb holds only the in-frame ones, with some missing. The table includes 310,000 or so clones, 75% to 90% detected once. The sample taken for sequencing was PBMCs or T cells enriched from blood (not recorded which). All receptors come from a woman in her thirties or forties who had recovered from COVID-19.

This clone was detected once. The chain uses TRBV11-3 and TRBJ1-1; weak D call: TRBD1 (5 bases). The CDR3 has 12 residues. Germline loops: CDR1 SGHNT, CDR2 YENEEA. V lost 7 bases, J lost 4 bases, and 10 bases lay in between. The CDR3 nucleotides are TGTGCCAGCATCGCCGGGGGCACTGAAGCTTTCTTT. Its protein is CASIAGGTEAFF.

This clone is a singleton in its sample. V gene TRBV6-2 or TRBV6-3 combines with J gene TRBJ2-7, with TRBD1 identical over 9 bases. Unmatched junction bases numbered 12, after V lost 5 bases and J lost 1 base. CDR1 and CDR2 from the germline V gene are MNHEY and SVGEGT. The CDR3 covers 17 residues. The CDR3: CASSPPRDRAGSYEQYF. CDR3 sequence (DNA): TGTGCCAGCAGTCCCCCAAGGGACAGGGCGGGTTCCTACGAGCAGTACTTC.

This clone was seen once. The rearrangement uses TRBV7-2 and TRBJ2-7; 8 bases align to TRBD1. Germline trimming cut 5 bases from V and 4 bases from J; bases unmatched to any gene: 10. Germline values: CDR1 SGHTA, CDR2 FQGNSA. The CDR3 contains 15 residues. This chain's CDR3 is CASSLGLTGAYEQYF. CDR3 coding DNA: TGTGCCAGCAGCCTGGGGTTGACAGGGGCTTACGAGCAGTACTTC. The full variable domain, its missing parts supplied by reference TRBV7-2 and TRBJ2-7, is GAGVSQSPSNKVTEKGKDVELRCDPISGHTALYWYRQSLGQGLEFLIYFQGNSAPDKSGLPSDRFSAERTGGSVSTLTIQRTQQEDSAVYLCASSLGLTGAYEQYFGPGTRLTVT.

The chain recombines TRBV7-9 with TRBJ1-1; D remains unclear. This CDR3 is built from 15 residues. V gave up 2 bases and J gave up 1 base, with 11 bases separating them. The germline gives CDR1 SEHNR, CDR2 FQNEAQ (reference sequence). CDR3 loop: CASSLIGRENTEAFF. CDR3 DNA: TGTGCCAGCAGCTTAATTGGTCGGGAGAACACTGAAGCTTTCTTT.

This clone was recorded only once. The CDR3 region has the DNA TGTGCCAGCAGTGCTCACCCGGACGGGGGTTATGGCTACACCTTC. Its translation: CASSAHPDGGYGYTF. The chain carries TRBV6-2 or TRBV6-3 and TRBJ1-2, with D possibly matching TRBD1 (5 bases). Germline V gives CDR1 MNHEY, CDR2 SVGEGT. The CDR3 has 15 residues. V lost 5 bases to trimming and J lost 5 bases, with 18 bases between them.

This CDR3 is CASSPHLQGAAYNEQFF. The DNA for the CDR3 is TGTGCCAGCAGCCCTCACCTACAGGGGGCTGCCTACAATGAGCAGTTCTTC. The V and J genes are TRBV7-9 and TRBJ2-1; 9 bases match TRBD1. V shed 5 bases and J 2 bases; nucleotides not matched to a gene: 10. Germline CDR1 SEHNR, CDR2 FQNEAQ (reference sequence). The CDR3 has 17 residues.

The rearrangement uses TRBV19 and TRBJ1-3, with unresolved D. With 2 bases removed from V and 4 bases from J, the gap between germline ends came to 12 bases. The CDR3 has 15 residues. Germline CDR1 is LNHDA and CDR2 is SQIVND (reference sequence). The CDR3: CASSIYATSGNTIYF. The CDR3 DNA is TGTGCCAGTAGTATATACGCGACTTCCGGAAACACCATATATTTT.

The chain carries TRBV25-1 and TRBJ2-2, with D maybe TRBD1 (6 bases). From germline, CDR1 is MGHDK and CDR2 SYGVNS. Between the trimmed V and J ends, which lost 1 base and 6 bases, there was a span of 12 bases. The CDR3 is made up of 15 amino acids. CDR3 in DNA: TGTGCCAGCAGTGAATTTCTGGGGGCCGCCGGGGAGCTGTTTTTT. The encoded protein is CASSEFLGAAGELFF.

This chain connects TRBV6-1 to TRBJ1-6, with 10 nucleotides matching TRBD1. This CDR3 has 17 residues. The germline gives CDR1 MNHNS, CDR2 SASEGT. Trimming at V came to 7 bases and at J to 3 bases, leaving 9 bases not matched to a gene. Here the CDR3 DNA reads TGTGCCAGCATTGACCCAGGACAGGGGGGCTATAATTCACCCCTCCACTTT. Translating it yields CASIDPGQGGYNSPLHF.

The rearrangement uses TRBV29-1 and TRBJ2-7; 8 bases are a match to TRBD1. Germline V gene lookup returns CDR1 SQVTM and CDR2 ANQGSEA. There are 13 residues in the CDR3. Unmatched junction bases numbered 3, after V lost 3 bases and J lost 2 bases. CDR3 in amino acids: CSVETGVAYEQYF. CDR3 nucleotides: TGCAGCGTTGAGACAGGGGTCGCCTACGAGCAGTACTTC.